This TCR beta chain was obtained from a study of blood T cell repertoires in COVID-19. Participant age was about 18 to 95 years, and participants resided in 20 to 30 US areas. Cohort 3 donors counted as recovered after two negative PCRs, clearance, or resolved symptoms. Assay: immunoSEQ multiplex PCR; the TCRdb copy retains only in-frame clones and omits some. Among about 440,000 clones listed, 80% to 95% were seen once. Germline V gene lookup returns CDR1 ENHRY and CDR2 SYGVKD. V lost 6 bases, J lost 2 bases, and 17 bases lay in between. The CDR3 is 16 amino acids. This clone appeared a single time. The sample was PBMCs or T cells enriched from blood (not recorded which). The sequence was obtained from a man aged 18 to 29 who had recovered from COVID-19. The rearrangement uses TRBV10-3 and TRBJ2-1; D gene unclear. The CDR3 here is CAISSNLLGTYNEQFF. CDR3 sequence (DNA): TGTGCCATCAGCTCAAATCTTCTAGGAACCTACAATGAGCAGTTCTTC.